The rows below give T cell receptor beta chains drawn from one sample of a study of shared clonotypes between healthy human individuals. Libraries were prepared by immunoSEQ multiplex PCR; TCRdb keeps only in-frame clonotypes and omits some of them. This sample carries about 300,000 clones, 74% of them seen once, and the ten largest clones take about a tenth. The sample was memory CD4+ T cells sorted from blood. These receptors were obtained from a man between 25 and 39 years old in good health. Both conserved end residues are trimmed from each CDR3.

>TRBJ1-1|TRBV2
ASQIRVGENTEAF
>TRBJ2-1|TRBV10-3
AISEAVEGQF
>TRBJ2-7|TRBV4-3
ASSQTTASYEQY
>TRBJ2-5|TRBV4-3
ASSQDLGQLETQY
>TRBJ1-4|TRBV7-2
ASSSDRATNEKLF
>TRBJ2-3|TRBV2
ASSEWGLFTDTQY
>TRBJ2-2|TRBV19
ASKTPTGQGRYTGELF
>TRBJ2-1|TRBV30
AWSAGLYNEQF
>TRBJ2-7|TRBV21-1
ASSGPTTEQY
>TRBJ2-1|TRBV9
ASSSGLAQYNEQF
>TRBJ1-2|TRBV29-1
SVVILGVYGYT
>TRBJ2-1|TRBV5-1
ASSLYQQGASNNEQF
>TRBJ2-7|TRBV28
ASSLLASGSWEQY
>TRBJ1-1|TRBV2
ASSDQGDAEAF
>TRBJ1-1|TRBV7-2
ASSPDREQAF
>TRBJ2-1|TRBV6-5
ASLMGELGEQF
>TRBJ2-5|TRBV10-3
ATQETFGPAAQY
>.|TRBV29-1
SAAVTGAEQY
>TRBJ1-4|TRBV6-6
ASSRAELNEKLF
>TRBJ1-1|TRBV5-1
ASSLYKGRNTEAF
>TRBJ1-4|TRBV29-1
SVSAATNEKLF
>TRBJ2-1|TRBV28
ASSGNRGRTNEQF
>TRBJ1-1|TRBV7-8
ASARENTEAF
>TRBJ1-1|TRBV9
ASSVAIKPDTEAF
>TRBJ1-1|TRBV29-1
SVDIGLNTEAF
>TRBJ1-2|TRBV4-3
ASSQRTDGYGYT
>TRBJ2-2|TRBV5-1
ASSSGDRNTGELF
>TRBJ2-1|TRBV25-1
ASSELGTGVRVTEQF
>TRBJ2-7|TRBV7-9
ASSTTSRPLGQSVYEQY
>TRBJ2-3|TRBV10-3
AISTLAGGGTDTQY
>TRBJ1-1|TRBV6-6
ASSRPGQGEAF
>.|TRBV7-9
ASSSKGKYEQY
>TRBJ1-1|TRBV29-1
SVEGQLNTEAF
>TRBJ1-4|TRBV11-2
ASSFTGVEKLF
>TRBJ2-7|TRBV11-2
ASSYPPGQPYEQY
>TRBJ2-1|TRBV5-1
ASSVGSDNNEQF
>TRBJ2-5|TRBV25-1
ASSSSRGQETQY
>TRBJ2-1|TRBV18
ASSRTSGGTGNEQF
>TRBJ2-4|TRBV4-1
ASSQGVAGPDPLAKNIQY
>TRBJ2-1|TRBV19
ASSIGRRDEQF
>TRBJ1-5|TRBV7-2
ASSLLGTGGLRPQH
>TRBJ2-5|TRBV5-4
ASSLVSGGKETQY
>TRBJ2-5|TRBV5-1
ASSITGQGNQETQY
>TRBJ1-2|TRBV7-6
ASSLGHLYGYT
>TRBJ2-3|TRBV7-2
ASSLQGTTDTQY
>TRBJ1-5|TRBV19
ASSIVPGNQPQH